This T cell receptor (beta chain) was found in a study of blood T cell repertoires in COVID-19. In the study overall: The study drew acute and convalescent COVID-19 samples from the United States, Italy and Spain. PBMCs, B-cell-depleted T cells, or T cells were the source of the cDNA or gDNA that made up the material.

From germline, CDR1 is KGHDR and CDR2 SFDVKD. V trimming: 8 bases; J trimming: 3 bases; junction bases outside the gene matches: 8. This CDR3 region has 14 residues. The repertoire was sequenced with immunoSEQ multiplex PCR; TCRdb's copy has only in-frame clones and lacks some. The top ten clones hold over 15% of a sample with around 210,000 clones, roughly 90% of them seen once. The receptor was isolated from a man in his fifties or sixties with COVID-19, enrolled during active disease. The chain has TRBV24-1 and TRBJ1-1; TRBD1 matches at 7 bases. The sample comprised peripheral blood. CDR3 in DNA: TGTGCCACCACCTCAGGGGGGTGGGACACTGAAGCTTTCTTT. Its protein is CATTSGGWDTEAFF.